The 10 T cell receptor beta chains presented below share a single source sample, sequenced in a study of beta chain features in type 1 diabetes. Points from the study as a whole: TCRB CDR3s were moderately but significantly shorter in Type 1 diabetes patients in all four CD4+ subsets.

The antigens these receptors bind are not known. Sequencing targeted expressed TCRB transcripts, as all isolated RNA had been reverse transcribed. The method was immunoSEQ multiplex PCR; TCRdb's version includes in-frame clones alone and lacks a portion of them. Of over 90,000 clones listed, approximately 30% are singletons. The sequencing input was central memory CD4+ T cells from blood. These receptors were collected from a woman younger than 35 with type 1 diabetes.

The genes are TRBV4-3 and TRBJ2-1; 8 bases fit TRBD1. The germline V gene encodes CDR1 LGHNA and CDR2 YSLEER. The CDR3 spans 15 residues. The junction had 6 bases not matched to a gene; V was cut back by 2 bases and J by 6 bases. CDR3 sequence reads: CASSQRAGQANEQFF. For the CDR3, the DNA is TGCGCCAGCAGCCAAAGGGCGGGACAGGCCAATGAGCAGTTCTTC.

A few counts support this clone. The CDR3 DNA reads as TGTGCCAGCTATCCTAACAGGGTACCTACACAGCATACGCAGTATTTT. Its translation: CASYPNRVPTQHTQYF. The gene calls are TRBV28 and TRBJ2-3; D possibly corresponds to TRBD1 (6 bases). V dropped 8 bases and J dropped 7 bases, with 25 bases sitting between them. Germline V CDR1 and CDR2: MDHEN, SYDVKM. CDR3 length equals 16 residues.

The chain carries TRBV7-2 and TRBJ1-2; 10 bases match TRBD1. CDR1 is SGHTA, CDR2 FQGNSA, per germline. Trimming took 5 bases from V and 2 from J; bases not matched to a gene: 5. There are 15 residues in the CDR3. CDR3 in amino acids: CASSLDRGRNYGYTF. The CDR3 DNA reads TGTGCCAGCAGCCTCGACAGGGGGCGGAACTATGGCTACACCTTC.

This clone has just a few counts. The rearrangement links TRBV25-1 to TRBJ1-4; possible D gene TRBD1, 6 bases. Per the germline V gene, CDR1 is MGHDK and CDR2 is SYGVNS. The CDR3 is 15 amino acids. The CDR3 reads CAKMPQGHHNEKLFF. CDR3 nucleotide sequence: TGTGCGAAGATGCCCCAGGGACACCATAATGAAAAACTGTTTTTT.

The V and J genes are TRBV5-4 and TRBJ2-1; 10 bases match TRBD1. Germline V lookup: CDR1 SGHNT, CDR2 YYREEE (reference sequence). The length of the CDR3 is 15 residues. With V trimmed by 4 bases and J by 5 bases, 6 bases remained unmatched. This CDR3 reads CASSPGQGPNNEQFF. CDR3 coding DNA: TGTGCCAGCAGCCCGGGACAGGGGCCCAACAATGAGCAGTTCTTC.

The genes are TRBV28 and TRBJ1-1; D gene ambiguous. Germline V lookup: CDR1 MDHEN, CDR2 SYDVKM. The CDR3 covers 12 residues. V lost 7 bases and J lost 1, with 7 bases in between. The CDR3 nucleotides are TGTGCCAGCAAACTGTGGAACACTGAAGCTTTCTTT. As protein: CASKLWNTEAFF.

This clone showed up just a few times. The genes are TRBV30 and TRBJ2-7; 9 bases are a match to TRBD1. This CDR3 has 15 amino acids. With 4 bases clipped from V and 3 bases from J, the junction kept 10 bases outside the gene matches. Per germline, CDR1 GTSNPN and CDR2 SVGIG (reference sequence). The CDR3 nucleotides read TGTGCCTGGAAGTCCGGGACAGGGCCCTACTACGAGCAGTACGTC. As protein: CAWKSGTGPYYEQYV.

The rearrangement joins TRBV6-1 to TRBJ2-7, with TRBD1 matching 8 bases. The trim removed 7 bases at V and 5 bases at J, leaving 10 bases unmatched. The CDR3 has 14 amino acids. Germline CDR1 is MNHNS and CDR2 is SASEGT. Here the CDR3 DNA reads TGTGCCAGCAAATCCGGACAGGGTGGCGACGAGCAGTACGTC. Translated, it gives CASKSGQGGDEQYV.

This chain connects TRBV7-2 to TRBJ2-3; TRBD1 aligns across 8 bases. V lost 0 bases to trimming and J lost 4 bases; unmatched junction nucleotides: 6. Germline CDR1 reads SGHTA; CDR2 reads FQGNSA. CDR3 length: 16 amino acids. The CDR3 region has the DNA TGTGCCAGCAGCTTAGCGGTACAGGGGGTGGCAGATACGCAGTATTTT. Translating it yields CASSLAVQGVADTQYF.

The rearrangement links TRBV5-4 to TRBJ2-1, with 8 bases that match TRBD1. This CDR3 comprises 16 residues. In germline, CDR1 is SGHNT, CDR2 YYREEE (reference sequence). The V gene end was trimmed by 0 bases and the J gene end by 6 bases; junction bases not matched to a gene: 8. The CDR3 bases are TGTGCCAGCAGCTTGGCCGGGACAGGAGGACTCAATGAGCAGTTCTTC. Amino acid sequence: CASSLAGTGGLNEQFF.